This T cell receptor (beta chain) was found in a study of blood T cells in healthy people across ages. Germline CDR1 is SQVTM and CDR2 is ANQGSEA. The CDR3 spans 17 residues. With 7 bases clipped from V and 2 bases from J, the junction kept 17 bases outside the gene matches. A J-beta primer mix and a sample-barcoded 5' primer were used in a second PCR of roughly 6 to 11 cycles. Each CDR3 protein is one row after TCRdb ran MiXCR on the 5' RACE reads. The sample lists 1.5 million to 2 million distinct CDR3 sequences; roughly 27% were seen once. The table lists this clonotype with many counts. The clonotype originates from a woman in her twenties or thirties in good health. The chain has TRBV29-1 and TRBJ2-3; 8 bases map to TRBD2. The sequenced sample was blood. In DNA form, the CDR3 reads TGCAGCGCCCGGTCCACTTCAGGCGGGGGGTCCACAGATACGCAGTATTTT. Translation: CSARSTSGGGSTDTQYF.